This TCR beta chain appears in the sequencing data of a study of blood T cells in healthy people across ages. Overall study: Capturing about one barcoded beta molecule per two T cells was achieved by template switching.

CDR3 length equals 15 residues. CDR1 is SGHRS and CDR2 is YFSETQ in the germline V gene. Primed by a sample-barcoded 5' primer and a J-beta primer mix, a second PCR proceeded for about 7 to 11 cycles. TCRdb analysed the 5' RACE reads with MiXCR anew, one entry per CDR3 protein. Seen here are roughly 1.5 million distinct CDR3 sequences, less than 45% observed once, and the top ten hold about 4%. What was sequenced was blood. The receptor was isolated from a woman younger than 35 in good health. This chain uses TRBV5-1 with TRBJ2-1; D gene uncertain. Matching the DNA end better, TRBJ2-7 makes the J call doubtful. The CDR3 loop reads CASSFEGLSYNEQYF. In DNA, the CDR3 is TGCGCCAGCAGCTTTGAAGGGTTGTCCTACAATGAGCAGTACTTC.